The text below deals with one T cell receptor (beta chain). The antigen is undetermined. This entry is derived from a study of cytomegalovirus exposure and HLA in healthy donors. Study-wide results and caveats: Previous analysis showed most TCR beta V segments were productive about 87% or about 30% of the time. Beyond CMV serostatus, there was no information to go on about immune exposure.

The CDR3 covers 15 residues. The germline CDR1 and CDR2 sequences are SEHNR and FQNEAQ (reference sequence). Deletions cut 4 bases from V and 7 bases from J, with 16 bases between. Primers: 60 Vbeta forward and 13 Jbeta reverse. Sequenced by immunoSEQ multiplex PCR; TCRdb stores in-frame clones only, minus some. The sample holds 120,000 to 150,000 clones, approximately 79% seen once. The sample taken for sequencing was PBMCs. The chain links TRBV7-9 to TRBJ1-4, with D possibly matching TRBD1 (6 bases). The receptor comes from a woman in her forties in good health and CMV-seropositive. This CDR3 reads CASSSKQGIVEKLFF. Here the CDR3 DNA reads TGTGCCAGCAGCTCCAAACAGGGAATAGTTGAAAAACTGTTTTTT.